This T cell receptor beta chain was sequenced during a study of identical twins. Using its own MiXCR run on the 5' RACE reads, TCRdb lists one record per CDR3 protein. The top ten hold less than 6.5% of the sample, which has under 250,000 distinct CDR3 sequences, around 7.6% seen once. V was clipped by 10 bases and J by 0 bases, with 9 bases between them. Germline CDR1 KGHDR, CDR2 SFDVKD. This CDR3 has 13 residues. This clonotype was detected only a few times. This sample also appeared in a second study, on yellow fever vaccine responses in identical twins.

This clonotype was sampled from a woman aged 18-30 years in good health. The chain couples TRBV24-1 to TRBJ2-1; no clear D. Sequenced input: CD8+ T cells sorted from blood. DNA of the CDR3: TGTGCCACTTCGGCGAGCTCCTACAATGAGCAGTTCTTC. Amino acid sequence: CATSASSYNEQFF.